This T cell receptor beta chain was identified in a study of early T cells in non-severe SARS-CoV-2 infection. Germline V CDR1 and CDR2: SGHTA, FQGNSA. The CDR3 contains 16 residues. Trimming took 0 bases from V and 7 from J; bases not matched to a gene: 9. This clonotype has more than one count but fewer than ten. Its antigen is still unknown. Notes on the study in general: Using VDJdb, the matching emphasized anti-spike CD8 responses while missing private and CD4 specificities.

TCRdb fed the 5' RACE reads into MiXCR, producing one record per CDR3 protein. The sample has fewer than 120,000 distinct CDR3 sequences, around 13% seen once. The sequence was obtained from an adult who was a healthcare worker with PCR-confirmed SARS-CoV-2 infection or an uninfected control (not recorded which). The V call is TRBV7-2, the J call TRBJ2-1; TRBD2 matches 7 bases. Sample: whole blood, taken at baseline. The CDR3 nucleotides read TGTGCCAGCAGCTTAGCCCTCTGGGAGGGGAGAAATGAGCAGTTCTTC. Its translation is CASSLALWEGRNEQFF.